Described below is a single TCR beta chain sequence and its context. Its antigen remains unknown. With 6 bases removed from V and 1 base from J, the gap between germline ends came to 14 bases. Germline V CDR1 and CDR2: SEHNR, FQNEAQ (reference sequence). The CDR3 has 15 amino acids. The data derive from a study of T-cell memory formation after mild COVID-19. Findings of the study overall: That cross-reactive memory joined was suggested by some responding clones appearing in pre-infection memory.

One entry per CDR3 protein results from TCRdb running MiXCR on the 5' RACE reads. The sample lists approximately 300,000 distinct CDR3 sequences; approximately 15% were seen once. Sequencing input: PBMCs or a T cell subset sorted from them (not recorded which). The chain employs TRBV7-9 and TRBJ2-3, with a possible D match to TRBD1 (5 bases). This clonotype originated in a young man who had mild COVID-19 (a few samples of this study predate the infection). Cell type and time point are not known. The CDR3 sequence: CASRNSNRRTDTQYF. CDR3 DNA: TGTGCCAGCAGGAACAGCAACAGGCGCACAGATACGCAGTATTTT.